Included here is one T cell receptor (beta chain) sequence, with context. Its antigen is as yet unknown. The record originates from a study of long-term antiretroviral therapy in people with HIV. At survey level, the immunoSEQ assay was run in its v3.0 version. Measured with immunoSEQ multiplex PCR; TCRdb has only the in-frame clones, and not every one. The sample consists of some 20,000 clones, 70% to 85% of them appearing once. Germline lookup yields CDR1 SNHLY and CDR2 FYNNEI. The CDR3 runs 14 residues. Trimming cost V 6 bases and J 1 base, with 13 bases left between them. Notes on the study in general: Repertoires with HIV possessed tighter CDR3 length spans than those of controls.

This receptor was identified in a man between 18 and 35 years old with HIV. The V gene is TRBV2, the J gene TRBJ2-7; D might be TRBD1 or TRBD2, each matching 5 bases. Specimen: unsorted PBMCs, collected 0.9 years after starting antiretroviral therapy. CDR3 nucleotide sequence: TGTGCCAGCAGATCCGGGACGGAATCCTACGAGCAGTACGTC. It specifies CASRSGTESYEQYV.